This TCR beta chain was sequenced in a study of spatial heterogeneity in lung cancer. Study-wide points: When ubiquitous and regional expanded TCRs were counted, their numbers tracked ubiquitous and regional nonsynonymous mutations, respectively. For expanded intratumoral alpha and beta TCRs, counts tracked tumor mutation counts.

The V gene's germline CDR1 is SGHVS and CDR2 FQNEAQ. Trimming removed 5 bases at V and 5 bases at J, with 15 bases between. This CDR3 has 15 amino acids. TCRdb reprocessed the 5' RACE reads via MiXCR and lists one record per CDR3 protein. Of tens of thousands of distinct CDR3 sequences listed, roughly 15% are singletons. In this sample, this clonotype is medium-sized. Its antigen is not identified. Indicated time point: sample taken at primary tumor resection. About 73 TRACERx patients with early, untreated non-small cell lung cancer donated samples. The material sequenced was lung tumor tissue, taken at surgery. This clonotype was obtained from a female donor with early-stage non-small cell lung cancer. J is TRBJ2-2 and V is TRBV7-8; a weak D match, TRBD2 (6 bases). CDR3 sequence reads: CASSRDGRATGELFF. In nucleotides, the CDR3 is TGTGCCAGCAGCAGGGACGGGAGAGCTACCGGGGAGCTGTTTTTT.